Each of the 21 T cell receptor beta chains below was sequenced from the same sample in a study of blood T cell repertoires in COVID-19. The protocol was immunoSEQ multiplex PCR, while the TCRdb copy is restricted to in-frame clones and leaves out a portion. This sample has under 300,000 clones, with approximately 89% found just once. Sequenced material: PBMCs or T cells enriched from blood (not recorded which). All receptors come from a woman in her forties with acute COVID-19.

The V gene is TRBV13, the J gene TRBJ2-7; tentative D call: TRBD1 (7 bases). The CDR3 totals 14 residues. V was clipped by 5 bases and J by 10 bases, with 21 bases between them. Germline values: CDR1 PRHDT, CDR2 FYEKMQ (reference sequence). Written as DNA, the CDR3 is TGTGCCAGCAGCCAGGGGGGAGGACCACTGGGACAGTACGTC. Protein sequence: CASSQGGGPLGQYV.

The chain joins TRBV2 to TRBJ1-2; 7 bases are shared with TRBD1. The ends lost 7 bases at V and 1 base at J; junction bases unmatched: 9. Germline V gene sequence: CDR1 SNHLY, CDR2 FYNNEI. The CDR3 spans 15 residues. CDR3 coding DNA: TGTGCCAGCAAAATCGGACAGGCGGTTAACTATGGCTACACCTTC. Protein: CASKIGQAVNYGYTF.

The CDR3 here is CASTSGQFVSTDTQYF. CDR3 nucleotide sequence: TGTGCCAGCACCTCGGGACAGTTCGTTAGCACAGATACGCAGTATTTT. The chain links TRBV7-9 to TRBJ2-3, with 7 bases identical to TRBD1. CDR3 length: 16 amino acids. The J segment lost 0 bases and the V segment lost 7 bases, leaving 10 bases of the junction unmatched. The V gene's germline CDR1 is SEHNR and CDR2 FQNEAQ (reference sequence).

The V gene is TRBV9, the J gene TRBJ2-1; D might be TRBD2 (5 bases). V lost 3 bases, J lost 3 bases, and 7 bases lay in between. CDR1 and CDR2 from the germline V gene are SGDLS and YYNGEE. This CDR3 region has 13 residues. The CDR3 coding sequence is TGTGCCAGCAGCGAGGGAGTCTACAATGAGCAGTTCTTC. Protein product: CASSEGVYNEQFF.

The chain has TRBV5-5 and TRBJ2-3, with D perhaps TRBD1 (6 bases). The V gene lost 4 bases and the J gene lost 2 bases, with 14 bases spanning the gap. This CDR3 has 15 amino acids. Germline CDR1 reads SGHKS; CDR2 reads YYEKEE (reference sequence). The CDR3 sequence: CASSKTGASTDTQYF. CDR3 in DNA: TGTGCCAGCAGCAAGACAGGAGCCTCCACAGATACGCAGTATTTT.

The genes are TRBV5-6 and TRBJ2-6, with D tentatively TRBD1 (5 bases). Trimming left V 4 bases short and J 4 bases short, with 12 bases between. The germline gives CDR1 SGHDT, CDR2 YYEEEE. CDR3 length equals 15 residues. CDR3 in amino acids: CASSVGGAGANVLTF. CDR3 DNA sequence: TGTGCCAGCAGCGTTGGTGGGGCCGGGGCCAACGTCCTGACTTTC.

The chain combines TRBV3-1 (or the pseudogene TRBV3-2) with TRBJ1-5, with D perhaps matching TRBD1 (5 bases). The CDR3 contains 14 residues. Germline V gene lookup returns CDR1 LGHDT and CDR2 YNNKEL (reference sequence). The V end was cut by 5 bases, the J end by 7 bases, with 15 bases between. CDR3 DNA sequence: TGTGCCAGCAGCGGAGGGGTAATTAGGCAGCCCCAGCATTTT. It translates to CASSGGVIRQPQHF.

The CDR3 here is CASSFFRGSRKNTEAFF. DNA of the CDR3: TGTGCCAGCAGCTTCTTCCGGGGGTCACGGAAGAACACTGAAGCTTTCTTT. The chain couples TRBV27 to TRBJ1-1; maybe TRBD1 (5 bases). The CDR3 is 17 residues long. The V and J ends lost 6 bases and 1 base respectively, with 21 bases between them. CDR1 and CDR2 from the germline V gene are MNHEY and SMNVEV (reference sequence).

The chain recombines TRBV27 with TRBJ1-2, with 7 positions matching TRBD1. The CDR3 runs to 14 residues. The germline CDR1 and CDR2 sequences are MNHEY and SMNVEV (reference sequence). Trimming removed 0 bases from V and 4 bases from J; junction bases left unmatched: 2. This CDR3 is CASSLSGGAYGYTF. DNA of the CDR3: TGTGCCAGCAGTTTATCAGGGGGCGCCTATGGCTACACCTTC.

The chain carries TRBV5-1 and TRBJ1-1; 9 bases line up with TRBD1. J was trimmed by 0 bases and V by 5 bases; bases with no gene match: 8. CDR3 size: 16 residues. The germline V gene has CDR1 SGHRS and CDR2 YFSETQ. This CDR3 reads CASSLGGTGLNTEAFF. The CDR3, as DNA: TGCGCCAGCAGTCTGGGGGGGACAGGGTTGAACACTGAAGCTTTCTTT.

CDR3 bases: TGTGCCAGCAGCGTAGGAGCTACTAGCGGGAGCTCTGAGCAGTTCTTC. Protein: CASSVGATSGSSEQFF. The chain joins TRBV9 to TRBJ2-1, with 11 nucleotides matching TRBD2. CDR1 is SGDLS and CDR2 is YYNGEE in the germline V gene. This CDR3 contains 16 residues. V dropped 0 bases and J dropped 9; count of bases not matched to a gene: 8.

CDR3 protein: CASSPRGNTIYF. The CDR3 DNA reads as TGTGCCAGCAGCCCTAGGGGAAACACCATATATTTT. The chain combines TRBV3-1 (or the pseudogene TRBV3-2) with TRBJ1-3; the D is unclear. The CDR3 contains 12 residues. From germline, CDR1 is LGHDT and CDR2 YNNKEL (reference sequence). Trimming stripped 4 bases from V and 4 bases from J, with 5 bases between.

The CDR3 DNA reads as TGTGCCAGCAGCTTGGGCCCTGAGTCTCGAGATACGCAGTATTTT. This gives the protein CASSLGPESRDTQYF. This chain uses TRBV5-4 with TRBJ2-3; D is unresolved. The CDR3 has 15 residues. V lost 0 bases and J 5 bases, leaving 13 bases between the germline ends. Germline V lookup: CDR1 SGHNT, CDR2 YYREEE (reference sequence).

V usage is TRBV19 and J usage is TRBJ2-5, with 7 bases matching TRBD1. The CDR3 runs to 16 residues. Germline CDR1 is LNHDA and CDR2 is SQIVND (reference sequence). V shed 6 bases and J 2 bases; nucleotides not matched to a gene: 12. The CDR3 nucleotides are TGTGCCAGTAGCCGGACGACAGGGAGAGATCAAGAGACCCAGTACTTC. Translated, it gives CASSRTTGRDQETQYF.

CDR3 in amino acids: CASSQEAWGQANYGYTF. The CDR3 nucleotides read TGCGCCAGCAGCCAAGAGGCGTGGGGCCAAGCTAACTATGGCTACACCTTC. The chain employs TRBV4-3 and TRBJ1-2; D possibly corresponds to TRBD1 (5 bases). CDR1 is LGHNA and CDR2 is YSLEER in the germline V gene. This CDR3 spans 17 amino acids. Trimming removed 0 bases from V and 0 bases from J, with 14 bases in between.

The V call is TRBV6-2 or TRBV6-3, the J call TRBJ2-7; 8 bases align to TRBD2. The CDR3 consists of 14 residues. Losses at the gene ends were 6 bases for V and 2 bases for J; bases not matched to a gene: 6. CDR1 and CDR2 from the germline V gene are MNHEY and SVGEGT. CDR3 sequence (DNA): TGTGCCAGCAGCCCCGGGGGGGCCGCCTACGAGCAGTACGTC. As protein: CASSPGGAAYEQYV.

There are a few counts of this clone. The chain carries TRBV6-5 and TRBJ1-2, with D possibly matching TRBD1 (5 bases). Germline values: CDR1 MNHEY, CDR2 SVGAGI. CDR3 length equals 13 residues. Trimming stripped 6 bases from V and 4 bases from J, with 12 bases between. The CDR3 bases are TGTGCCAGCAGGTCGGACACAAGCTATGGCTACACCTTC. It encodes CASRSDTSYGYTF.

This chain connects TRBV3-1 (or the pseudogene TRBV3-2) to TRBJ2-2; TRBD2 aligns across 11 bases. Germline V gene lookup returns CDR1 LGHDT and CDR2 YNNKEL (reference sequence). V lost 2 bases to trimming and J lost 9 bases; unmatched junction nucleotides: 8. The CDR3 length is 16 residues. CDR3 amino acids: CASSQPLAGGHRELFF. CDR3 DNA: TGTGCCAGCAGCCAACCCCTAGCGGGGGGACACCGGGAGCTGTTTTTT.

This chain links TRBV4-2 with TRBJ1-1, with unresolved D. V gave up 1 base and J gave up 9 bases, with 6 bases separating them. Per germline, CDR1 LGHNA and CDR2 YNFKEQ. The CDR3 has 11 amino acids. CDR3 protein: CASSQGRKAFF. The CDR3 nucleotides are TGTGCCAGCAGCCAAGGGAGGAAAGCTTTCTTT.

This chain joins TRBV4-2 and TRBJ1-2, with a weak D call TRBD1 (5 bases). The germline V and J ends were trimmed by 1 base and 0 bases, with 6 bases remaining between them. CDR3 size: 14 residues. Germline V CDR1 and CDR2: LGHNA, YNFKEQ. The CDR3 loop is CASSQVTANYGYTF. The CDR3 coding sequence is TGTGCCAGCAGCCAAGTGACAGCTAACTATGGCTACACCTTC.

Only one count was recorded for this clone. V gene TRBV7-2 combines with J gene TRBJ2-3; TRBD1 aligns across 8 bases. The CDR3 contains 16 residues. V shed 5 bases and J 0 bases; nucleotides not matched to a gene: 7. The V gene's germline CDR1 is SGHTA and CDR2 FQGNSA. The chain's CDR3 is CASSRTTGGSTDTQYF. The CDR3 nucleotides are TGTGCCAGCAGCCGTACAACAGGGGGGAGCACAGATACGCAGTATTTT.